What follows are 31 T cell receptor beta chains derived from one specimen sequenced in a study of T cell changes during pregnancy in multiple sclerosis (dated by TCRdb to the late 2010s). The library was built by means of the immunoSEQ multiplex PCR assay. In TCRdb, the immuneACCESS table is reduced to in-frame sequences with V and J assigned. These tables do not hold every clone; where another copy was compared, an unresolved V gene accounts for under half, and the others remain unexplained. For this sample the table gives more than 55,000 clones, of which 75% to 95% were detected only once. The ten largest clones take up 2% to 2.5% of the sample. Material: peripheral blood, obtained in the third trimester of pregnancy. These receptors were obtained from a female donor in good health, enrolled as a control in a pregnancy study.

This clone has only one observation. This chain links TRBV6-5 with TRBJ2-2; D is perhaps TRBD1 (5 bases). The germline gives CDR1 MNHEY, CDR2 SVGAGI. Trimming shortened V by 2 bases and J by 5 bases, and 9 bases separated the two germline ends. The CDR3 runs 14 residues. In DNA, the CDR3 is TGTGCCAGCAGTTACCAGGGTGGAACCGGGGAGCTGTTTTTT. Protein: CASSYQGGTGELFF.

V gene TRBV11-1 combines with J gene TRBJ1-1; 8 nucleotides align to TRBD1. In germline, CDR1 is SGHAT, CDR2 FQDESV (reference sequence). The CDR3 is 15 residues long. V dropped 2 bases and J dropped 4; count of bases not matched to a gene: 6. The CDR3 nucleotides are TGTGCCAGCAGCTTATCAGGGGGCTTGGGCACTGAAGCTTTCTTT. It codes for CASSLSGGLGTEAFF.

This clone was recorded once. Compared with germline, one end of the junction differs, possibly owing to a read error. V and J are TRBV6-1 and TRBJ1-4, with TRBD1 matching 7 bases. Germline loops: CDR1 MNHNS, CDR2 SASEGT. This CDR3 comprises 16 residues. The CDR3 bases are TGTGCCAGCAGTAAAGCTAGTCCGGGACAGAATGAAAAACTGTTTTTT. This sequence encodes CASSKASPGQNEKLFF.

In DNA, the CDR3 is TGTGCCTGTGACAGGGGCGGGGATCAGCCCCAGCATTTT. Protein product: CACDRGGDQPQHF. The chain is built from TRBV6-1 and TRBJ1-5; TRBD1 matches at 8 bases. V was clipped by 11 bases and J by 5 bases; unmatched bases: 8. The germline gives CDR1 MNHNS, CDR2 SASEGT. This CDR3 has 13 residues.

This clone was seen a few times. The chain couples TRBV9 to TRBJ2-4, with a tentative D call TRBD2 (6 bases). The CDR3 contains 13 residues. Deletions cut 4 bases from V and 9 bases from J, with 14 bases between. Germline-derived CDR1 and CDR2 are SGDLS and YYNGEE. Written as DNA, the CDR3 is TGTGCCAGCAGCTCGGGAGTCTTGGGCATTCAGTACTTC. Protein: CASSSGVLGIQYF.

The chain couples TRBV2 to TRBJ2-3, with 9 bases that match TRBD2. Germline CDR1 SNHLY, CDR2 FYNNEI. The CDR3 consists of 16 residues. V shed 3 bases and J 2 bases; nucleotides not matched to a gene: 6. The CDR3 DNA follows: TGTGCCAGCAGTGACCCGGCGGGAGGGTTCACAGATACGCAGTATTTT. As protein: CASSDPAGGFTDTQYF.

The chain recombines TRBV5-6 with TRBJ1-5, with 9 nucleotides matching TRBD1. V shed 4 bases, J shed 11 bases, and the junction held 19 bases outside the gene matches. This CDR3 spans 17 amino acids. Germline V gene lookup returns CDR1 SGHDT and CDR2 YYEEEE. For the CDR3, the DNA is TGTGCCAGCAGCCAACGACAGGGGGTAGGAAATATCGTGACCCAGCATTTT. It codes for CASSQRQGVGNIVTQHF.

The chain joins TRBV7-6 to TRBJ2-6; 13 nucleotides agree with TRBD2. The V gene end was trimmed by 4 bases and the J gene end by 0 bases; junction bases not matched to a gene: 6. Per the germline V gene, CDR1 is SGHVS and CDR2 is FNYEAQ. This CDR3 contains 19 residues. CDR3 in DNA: TGTGCCAGCAGCTCTGGACTAGCGGGAGTCCTCTCTGGGGCCAACGTCCTGACTTTC. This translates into CASSSGLAGVLSGANVLTF.

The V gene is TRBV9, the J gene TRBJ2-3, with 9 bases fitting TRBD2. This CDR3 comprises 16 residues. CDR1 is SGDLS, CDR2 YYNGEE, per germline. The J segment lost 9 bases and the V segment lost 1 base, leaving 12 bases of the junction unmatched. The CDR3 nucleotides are TGTGCCAGCAGCGTAACCACCGGGACTAGCACTTTCACGCAGTATTTT. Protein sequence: CASSVTTGTSTFTQYF.

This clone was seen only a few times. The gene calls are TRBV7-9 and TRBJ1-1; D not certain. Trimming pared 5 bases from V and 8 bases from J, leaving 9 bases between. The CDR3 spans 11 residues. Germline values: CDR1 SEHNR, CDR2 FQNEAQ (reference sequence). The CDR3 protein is CASSPQAEAFF. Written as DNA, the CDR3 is TGTGCCAGCAGCCCCCAGGCGGAAGCTTTCTTT.

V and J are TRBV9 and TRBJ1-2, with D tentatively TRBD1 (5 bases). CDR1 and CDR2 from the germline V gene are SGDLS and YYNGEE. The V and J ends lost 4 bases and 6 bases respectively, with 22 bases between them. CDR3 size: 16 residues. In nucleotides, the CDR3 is TGTGCCAGCAGCCCGTACTTGACAGTGTTTGGAGATGGCTACACCTTC. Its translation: CASSPYLTVFGDGYTF. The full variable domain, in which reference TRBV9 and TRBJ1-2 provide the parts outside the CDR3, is DSGVTQTPKHLITATGQRVTLRCSPRSGDLSVYWYQQSLDQGLQFLIQYYNGEERAKGNILERFSAQQFPDLHSELNLSSLELGDSALYFCASSPYLTVFGDGYTFGSGTRLTVV.

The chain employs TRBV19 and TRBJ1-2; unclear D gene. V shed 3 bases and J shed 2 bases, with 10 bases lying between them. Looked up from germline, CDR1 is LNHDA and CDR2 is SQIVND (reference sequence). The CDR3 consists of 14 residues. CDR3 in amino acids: CASSILVANYGYTF. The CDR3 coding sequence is TGTGCCAGTAGTATCTTAGTAGCAAACTATGGCTACACCTTC. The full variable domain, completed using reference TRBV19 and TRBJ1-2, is DGGITQSPKYLFRKEGQNVTLSCEQNLNHDAMYWYRQDPGQGLRLIYYSQIVNDFQKGDIAEGYSVSREKKESFPLTVTSAQKNPTAFYLCASSILVANYGYTFGSGTRLTVV.

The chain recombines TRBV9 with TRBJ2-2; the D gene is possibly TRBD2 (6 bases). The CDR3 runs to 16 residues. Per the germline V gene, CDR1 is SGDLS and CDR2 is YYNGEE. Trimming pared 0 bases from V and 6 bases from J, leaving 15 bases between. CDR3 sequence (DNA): TGTGCCAGCAGCGTAGCAACACAAACTAGCTCCGGGGAGCTGTTTTTT. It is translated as CASSVATQTSSGELFF. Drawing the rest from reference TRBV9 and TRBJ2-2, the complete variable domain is DSGVTQTPKHLITATGQRVTLRCSPRSGDLSVYWYQQSLDQGLQFLIQYYNGEERAKGNILERFSAQQFPDLHSELNLSSLELGDSALYFCASSVATQTSSGELFFGEGSRLTVL.

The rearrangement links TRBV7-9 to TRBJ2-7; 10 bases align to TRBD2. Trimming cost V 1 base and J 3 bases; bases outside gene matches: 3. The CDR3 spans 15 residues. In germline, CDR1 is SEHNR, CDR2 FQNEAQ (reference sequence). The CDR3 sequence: CASSLVSSGGYEQYF. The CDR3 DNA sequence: TGTGCCAGCAGCTTAGTTTCTAGCGGGGGCTACGAGCAGTACTTC.

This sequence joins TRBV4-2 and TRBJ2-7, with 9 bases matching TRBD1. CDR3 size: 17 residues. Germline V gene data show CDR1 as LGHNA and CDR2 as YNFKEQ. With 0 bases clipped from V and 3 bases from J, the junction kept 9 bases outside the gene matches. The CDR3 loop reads CASSQEFTGTGYYEQYF. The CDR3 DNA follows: TGTGCCAGCAGCCAAGAATTCACCGGGACAGGGTACTACGAGCAGTACTTC.

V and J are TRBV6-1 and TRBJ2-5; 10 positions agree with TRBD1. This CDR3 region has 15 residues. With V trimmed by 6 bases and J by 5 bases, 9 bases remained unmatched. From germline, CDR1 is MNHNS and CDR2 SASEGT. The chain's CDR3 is CASRIWTGGDETQYF. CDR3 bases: TGTGCCAGCAGGATATGGACAGGGGGGGATGAGACCCAGTACTTC.

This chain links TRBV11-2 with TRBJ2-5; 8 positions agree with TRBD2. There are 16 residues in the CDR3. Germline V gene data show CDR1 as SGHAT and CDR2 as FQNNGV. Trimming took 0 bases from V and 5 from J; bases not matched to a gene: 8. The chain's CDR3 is CASSLDKVSSGETQYF. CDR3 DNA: TGTGCCAGCAGCTTAGATAAAGTGTCTAGCGGGGAGACCCAGTACTTC.

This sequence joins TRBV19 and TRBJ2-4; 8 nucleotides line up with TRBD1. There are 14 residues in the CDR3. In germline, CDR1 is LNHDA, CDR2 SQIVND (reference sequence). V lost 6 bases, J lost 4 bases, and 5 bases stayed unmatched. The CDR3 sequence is CASSRRDRKNIQYF. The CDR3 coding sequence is TGTGCCAGTAGCCGCCGGGACAGGAAAAACATTCAGTACTTC.

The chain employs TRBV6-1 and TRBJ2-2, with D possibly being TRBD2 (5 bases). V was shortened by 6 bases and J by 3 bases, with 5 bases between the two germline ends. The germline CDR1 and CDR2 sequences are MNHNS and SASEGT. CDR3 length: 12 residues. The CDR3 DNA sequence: TGTGCCAGCAGCGGGGACACCGGGGAGCTGTTTTTT. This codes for CASSGDTGELFF.

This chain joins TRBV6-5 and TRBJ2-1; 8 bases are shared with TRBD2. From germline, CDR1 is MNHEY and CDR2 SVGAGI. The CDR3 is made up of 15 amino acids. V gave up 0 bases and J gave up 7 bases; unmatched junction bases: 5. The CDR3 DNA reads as TGTGCCAGCAGTTACTCCGGGAGGGCCTTGAATGAGCAGTTCTTC. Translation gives CASSYSGRALNEQFF.

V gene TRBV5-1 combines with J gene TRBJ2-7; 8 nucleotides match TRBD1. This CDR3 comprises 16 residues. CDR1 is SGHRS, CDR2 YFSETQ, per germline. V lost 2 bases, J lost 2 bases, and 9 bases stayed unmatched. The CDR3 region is CASSLLPGTGPYEQYF. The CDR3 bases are TGCGCCAGCAGCTTACTTCCCGGGACAGGCCCCTACGAGCAGTACTTC.

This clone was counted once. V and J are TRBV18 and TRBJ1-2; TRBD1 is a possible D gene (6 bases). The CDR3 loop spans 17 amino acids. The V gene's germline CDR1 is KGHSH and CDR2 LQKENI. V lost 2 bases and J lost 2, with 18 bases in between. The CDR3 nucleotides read TGTGCCAGCTCACCATTCACCAATTCAGGACAGAACTATGGCTACACCTTC. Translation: CASSPFTNSGQNYGYTF.

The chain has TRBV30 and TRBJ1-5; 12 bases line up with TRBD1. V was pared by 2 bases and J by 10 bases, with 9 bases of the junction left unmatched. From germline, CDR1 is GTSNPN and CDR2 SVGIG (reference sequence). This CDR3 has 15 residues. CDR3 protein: CAWSPRDRGRGPQHF. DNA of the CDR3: TGTGCCTGGAGTCCTCGGGACAGGGGGCGAGGTCCCCAGCATTTT.

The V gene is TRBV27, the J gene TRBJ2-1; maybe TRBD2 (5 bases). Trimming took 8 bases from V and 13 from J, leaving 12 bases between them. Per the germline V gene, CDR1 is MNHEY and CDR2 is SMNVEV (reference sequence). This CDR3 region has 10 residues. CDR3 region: CASGGLGQFF. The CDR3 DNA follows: TGTGCCAGCGGTGGACTGGGCCAGTTCTTC.

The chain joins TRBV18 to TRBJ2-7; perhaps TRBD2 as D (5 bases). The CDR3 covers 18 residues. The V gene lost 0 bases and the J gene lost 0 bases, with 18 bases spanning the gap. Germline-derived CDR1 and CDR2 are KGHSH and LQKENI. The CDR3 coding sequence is TGTGCCAGCTCACCACCAGGGAGACCCACCCAGTACTCCTACGAGCAGTACTTC. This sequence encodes CASSPPGRPTQYSYEQYF.

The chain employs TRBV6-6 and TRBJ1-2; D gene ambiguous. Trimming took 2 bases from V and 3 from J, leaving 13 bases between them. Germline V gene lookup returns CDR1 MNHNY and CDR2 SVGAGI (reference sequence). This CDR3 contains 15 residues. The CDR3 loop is CASSYDKPFDYGYTF. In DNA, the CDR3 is TGTGCCAGCAGTTACGACAAGCCTTTTGACTATGGCTACACCTTC.

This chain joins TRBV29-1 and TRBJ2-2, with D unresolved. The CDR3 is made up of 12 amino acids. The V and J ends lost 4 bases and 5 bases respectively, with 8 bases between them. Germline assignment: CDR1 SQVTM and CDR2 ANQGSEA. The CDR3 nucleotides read TGCAGCGTTGTGGTTGAGACCGGGGAGCTGTTTTTT. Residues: CSVVVETGELFF.

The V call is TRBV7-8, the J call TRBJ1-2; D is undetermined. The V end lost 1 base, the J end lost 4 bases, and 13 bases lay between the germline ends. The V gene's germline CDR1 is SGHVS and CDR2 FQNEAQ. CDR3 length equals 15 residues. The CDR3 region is CASSLGSGNSYGYTF. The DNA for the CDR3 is TGTGCCAGCAGCTTAGGTTCGGGAAACTCCTATGGCTACACCTTC.

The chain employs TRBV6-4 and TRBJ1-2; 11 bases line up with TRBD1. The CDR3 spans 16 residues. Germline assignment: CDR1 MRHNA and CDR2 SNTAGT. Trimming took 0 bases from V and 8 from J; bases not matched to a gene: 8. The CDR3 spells CASSDSWTGGTGGYTF. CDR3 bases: TGTGCCAGCAGTGACTCATGGACAGGGGGCACCGGAGGCTACACCTTC.

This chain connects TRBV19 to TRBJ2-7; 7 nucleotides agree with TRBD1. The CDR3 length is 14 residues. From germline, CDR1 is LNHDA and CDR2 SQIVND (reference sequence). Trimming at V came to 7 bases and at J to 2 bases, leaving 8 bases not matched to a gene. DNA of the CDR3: TGTGCCAGTACCCCCGGGACAGAGCCCTACGAGCAGTACTTC. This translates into CASTPGTEPYEQYF.

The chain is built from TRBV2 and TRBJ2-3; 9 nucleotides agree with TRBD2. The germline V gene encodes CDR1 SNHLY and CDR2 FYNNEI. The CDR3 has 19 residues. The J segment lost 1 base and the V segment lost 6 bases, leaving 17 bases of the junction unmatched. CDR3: CASRPDGAGGLGGTDTQYF. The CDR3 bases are TGTGCCAGCAGGCCCGATGGGGCGGGGGGGCTGGGGGGCACAGATACGCAGTATTTT.